This T cell receptor (beta chain) was sequenced during a study of blood T cell repertoires in COVID-19. About the research overall: The cDNA or gDNA used as material had been derived from T cells, B-cell-depleted T cells, or PBMCs.

The length of the CDR3 is 13 residues. Trimming cost V 4 bases and J 3 bases, with 9 bases left between them. The germline V gene encodes CDR1 LNHDA and CDR2 SQIVND (reference sequence). Sequenced by immunoSEQ multiplex PCR; TCRdb stores in-frame clones only, minus some. The table lists some 100,000 clones, approximately 90% of them singletons. Sequenced: peripheral blood. The clonotype originates from a woman at least 80 years old with active COVID-19. The chain combines TRBV19 with TRBJ1-1; D is unresolved. This CDR3 reads CASSNTEDTEAFF. The CDR3 region has the DNA TGTGCCAGTAGTAATACCGAGGACACTGAAGCTTTCTTT.